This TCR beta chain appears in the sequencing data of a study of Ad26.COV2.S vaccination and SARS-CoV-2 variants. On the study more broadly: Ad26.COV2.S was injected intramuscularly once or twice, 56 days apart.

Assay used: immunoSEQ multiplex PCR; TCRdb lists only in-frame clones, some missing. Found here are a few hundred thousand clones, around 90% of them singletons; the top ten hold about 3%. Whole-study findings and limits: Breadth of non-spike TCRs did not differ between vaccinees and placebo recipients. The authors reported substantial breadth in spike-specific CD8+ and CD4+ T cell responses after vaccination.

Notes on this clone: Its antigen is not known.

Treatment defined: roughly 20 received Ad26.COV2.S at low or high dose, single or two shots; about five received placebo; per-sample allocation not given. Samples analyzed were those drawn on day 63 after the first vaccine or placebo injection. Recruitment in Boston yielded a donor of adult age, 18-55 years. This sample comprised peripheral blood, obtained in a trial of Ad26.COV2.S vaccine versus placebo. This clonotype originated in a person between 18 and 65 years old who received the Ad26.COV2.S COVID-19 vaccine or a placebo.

Here the CDR3 DNA reads TGTGCCGCCTCGAGGGTTCAAGTTTCGTTTCTCTATGGCTACACCTTC. Translation: CAASRVQVSFLYGYTF. The chain joins TRBV19 to TRBJ1-2; no clear D gene. Trimming took 11 bases from V and 4 from J, leaving 26 bases between them. CDR1 LNHDA and CDR2 SQIVND come from the germline V gene (reference sequence). This CDR3 is built from 16 residues.